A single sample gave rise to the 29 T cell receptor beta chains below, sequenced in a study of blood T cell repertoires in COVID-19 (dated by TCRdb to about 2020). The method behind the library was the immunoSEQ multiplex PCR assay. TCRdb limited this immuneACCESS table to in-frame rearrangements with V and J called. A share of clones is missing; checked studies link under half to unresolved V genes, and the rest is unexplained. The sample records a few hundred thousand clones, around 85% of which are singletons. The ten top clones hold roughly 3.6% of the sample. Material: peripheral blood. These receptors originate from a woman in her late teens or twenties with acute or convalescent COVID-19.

The CDR3 loop is CASSPQGGEDTGELFF. The CDR3 DNA is TGTGCCAGCAGCCCCCAGGGAGGAGAGGACACCGGGGAGCTGTTTTTT. The V call is TRBV5-5, the J call TRBJ2-2; D might be TRBD2 (6 bases). The V and J ends lost 4 bases and 3 bases respectively, with 16 bases between them. Germline-derived CDR1 and CDR2 are SGHKS and YYEKEE (reference sequence). This CDR3 is built from 16 residues. Full variable domain (outside the CDR3, taken from reference TRBV5-5 and TRBJ2-2): DAGVTQSPTHLIKTRGQQVTLRCSPISGHKSVSWYQQVLGQGPQFIFQYYEKEERGRGNFPDRFSARQFPNYSSELNVNALLLGDSALYLCASSPQGGEDTGELFFGEGSRLTVL.

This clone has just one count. DNA for the CDR3: TGTGCCACCAGCCCTCGGGAGGGTATCCAAGAGACCCAGTACTTC. The encoded protein is CATSPREGIQETQYF. The gene calls are TRBV24-1 and TRBJ2-5; 8 positions match TRBD2. This CDR3 is built from 15 residues. V was clipped by 7 bases and J by 1 base; unmatched bases: 7. Per the germline V gene, CDR1 is KGHDR and CDR2 is SFDVKD.

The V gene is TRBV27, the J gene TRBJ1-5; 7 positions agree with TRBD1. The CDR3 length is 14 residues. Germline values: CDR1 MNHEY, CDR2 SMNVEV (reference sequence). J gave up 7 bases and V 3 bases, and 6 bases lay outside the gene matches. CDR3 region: CASSFRAGGQPQHF. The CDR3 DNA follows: TGTGCCAGCAGTTTCAGGGCAGGGGGACAGCCCCAGCATTTT.

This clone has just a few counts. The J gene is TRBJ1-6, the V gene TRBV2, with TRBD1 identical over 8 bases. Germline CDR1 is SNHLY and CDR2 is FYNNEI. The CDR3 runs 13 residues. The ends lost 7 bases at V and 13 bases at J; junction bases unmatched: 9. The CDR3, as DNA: TGTGCCAGCATGGCGGACAGGGAAAGTCCCCTCCACTTT. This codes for CASMADRESPLHF.

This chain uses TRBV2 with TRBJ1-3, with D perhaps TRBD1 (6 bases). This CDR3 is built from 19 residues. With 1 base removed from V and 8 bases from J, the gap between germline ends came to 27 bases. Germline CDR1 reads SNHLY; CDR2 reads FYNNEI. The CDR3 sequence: CASSEEGGGGGSDKDTIYF. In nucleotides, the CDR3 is TGTGCCAGCAGTGAAGAGGGCGGCGGGGGCGGTTCTGATAAGGACACCATATATTTT.

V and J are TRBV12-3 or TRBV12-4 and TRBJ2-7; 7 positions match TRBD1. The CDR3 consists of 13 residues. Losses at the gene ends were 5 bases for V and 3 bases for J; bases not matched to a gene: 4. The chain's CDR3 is CASSRQGFYEQYF. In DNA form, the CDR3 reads TGTGCCAGCAGTCGACAGGGTTTCTACGAGCAGTACTTC.

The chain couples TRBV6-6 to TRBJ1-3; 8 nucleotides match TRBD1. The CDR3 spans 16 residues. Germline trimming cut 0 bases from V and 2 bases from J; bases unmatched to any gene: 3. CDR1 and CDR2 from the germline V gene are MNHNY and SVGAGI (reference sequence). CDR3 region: CASSYSDRGAGNTIYF. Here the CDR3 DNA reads TGTGCCAGCAGTTACTCAGACAGGGGTGCTGGAAACACCATATATTTT.

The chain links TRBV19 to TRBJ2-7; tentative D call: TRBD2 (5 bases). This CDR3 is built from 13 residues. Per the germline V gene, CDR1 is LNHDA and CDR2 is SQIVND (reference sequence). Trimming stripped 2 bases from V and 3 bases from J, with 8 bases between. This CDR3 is CASSIFGDYEQYF. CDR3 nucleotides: TGTGCCAGTAGTATATTCGGGGACTACGAGCAGTACTTC. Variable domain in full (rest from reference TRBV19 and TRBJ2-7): DGGITQSPKYLFRKEGQNVTLSCEQNLNHDAMYWYRQDPGQGLRLIYYSQIVNDFQKGDIAEGYSVSREKKESFPLTVTSAQKNPTAFYLCASSIFGDYEQYFGPGTRLTVT.

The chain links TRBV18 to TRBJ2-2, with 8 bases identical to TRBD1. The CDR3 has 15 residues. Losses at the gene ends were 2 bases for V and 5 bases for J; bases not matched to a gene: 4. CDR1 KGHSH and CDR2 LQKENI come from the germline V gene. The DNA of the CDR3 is TGTGCCAGCTCACCAGGGACAGGCCCAACCGGGGAGCTGTTTTTT. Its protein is CASSPGTGPTGELFF.

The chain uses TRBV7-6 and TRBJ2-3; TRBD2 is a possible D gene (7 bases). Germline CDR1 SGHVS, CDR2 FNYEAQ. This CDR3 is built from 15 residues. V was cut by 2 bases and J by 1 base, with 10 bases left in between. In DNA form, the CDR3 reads TGTGCCAGCAGCTTAAAGGGGGGGGGCACAGATACGCAGTATTTT. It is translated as CASSLKGGGTDTQYF.

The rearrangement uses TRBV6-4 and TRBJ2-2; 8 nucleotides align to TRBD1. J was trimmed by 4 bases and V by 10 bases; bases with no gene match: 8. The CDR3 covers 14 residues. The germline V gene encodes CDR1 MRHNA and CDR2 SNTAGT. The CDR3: CATRQGPFTGELFF. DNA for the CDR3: TGTGCCACTCGACAGGGGCCTTTCACCGGGGAGCTGTTTTTT.

CDR3 DNA sequence: TGTGCCAGCAGCTCCGGACAGGGGGGTAGTTATGGCTACACCTTC. Amino acids: CASSSGQGGSYGYTF. The chain links TRBV7-3 to TRBJ1-2; TRBD1 matches at 10 bases. After removal of 4 bases from V and 5 bases from J, the junction contained 7 bases not matched to a gene. Looked up from germline, CDR1 is SGHTA and CDR2 is FQGTGA. The CDR3 totals 15 residues.

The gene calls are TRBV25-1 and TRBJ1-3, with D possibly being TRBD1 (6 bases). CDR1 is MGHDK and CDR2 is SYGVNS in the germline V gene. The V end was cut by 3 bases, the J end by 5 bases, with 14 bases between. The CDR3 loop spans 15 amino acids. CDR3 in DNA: TGTGCCAGCAGTGACGATATAACAGGGCGAAACACCATATATTTT. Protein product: CASSDDITGRNTIYF.

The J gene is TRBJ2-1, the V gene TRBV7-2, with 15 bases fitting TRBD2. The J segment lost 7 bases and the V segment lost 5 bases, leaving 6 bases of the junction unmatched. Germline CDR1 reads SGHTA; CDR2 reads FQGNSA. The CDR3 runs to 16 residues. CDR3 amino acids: CASSTTGTSGRNEQFF. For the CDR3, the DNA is TGTGCCAGCAGCACTACCGGGACTAGCGGGAGGAATGAGCAGTTCTTC. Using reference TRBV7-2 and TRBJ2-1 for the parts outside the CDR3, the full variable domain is GAGVSQSPSNKVTEKGKDVELRCDPISGHTALYWYRQSLGQGLEFLIYFQGNSAPDKSGLPSDRFSAERTGGSVSTLTIQRTQQEDSAVYLCASSTTGTSGRNEQFFGPGTRLTVL.

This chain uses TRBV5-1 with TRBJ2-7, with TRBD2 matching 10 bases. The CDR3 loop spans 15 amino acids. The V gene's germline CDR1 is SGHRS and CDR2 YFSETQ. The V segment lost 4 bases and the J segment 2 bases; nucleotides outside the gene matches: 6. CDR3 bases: TGCGCCAGCAGCCCGGGACTAGCGCCGACCTACGAGCAGTACTTC. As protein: CASSPGLAPTYEQYF.

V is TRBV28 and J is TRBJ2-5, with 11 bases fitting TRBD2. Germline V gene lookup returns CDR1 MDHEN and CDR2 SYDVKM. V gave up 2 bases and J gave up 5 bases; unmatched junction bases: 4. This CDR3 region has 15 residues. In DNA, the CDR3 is TGTGCCAGCAGTTTAGTGGGACTAGCGGCGGAGACCCAGTACTTC. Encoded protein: CASSLVGLAAETQYF.

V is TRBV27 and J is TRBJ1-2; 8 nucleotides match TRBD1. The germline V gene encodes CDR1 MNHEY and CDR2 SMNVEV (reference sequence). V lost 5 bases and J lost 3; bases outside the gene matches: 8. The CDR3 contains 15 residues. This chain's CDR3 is CASSPQGAGYYGYTF. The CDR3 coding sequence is TGTGCCAGCAGTCCCCAGGGGGCGGGATACTATGGCTACACCTTC.

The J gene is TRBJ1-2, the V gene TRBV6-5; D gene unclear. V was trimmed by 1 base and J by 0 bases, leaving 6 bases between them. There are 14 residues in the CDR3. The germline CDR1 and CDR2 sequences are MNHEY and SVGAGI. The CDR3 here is CASSYYGTNYGYTF. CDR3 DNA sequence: TGTGCCAGCAGTTACTACGGGACTAACTATGGCTACACCTTC.

The CDR3 nucleotides are TGCGCCAGCAGCCGCGGGACTAGCGGAAACGAGCAGTACTTC. It translates to CASSRGTSGNEQYF. The chain has TRBV5-1 and TRBJ2-7, with 11 bases lining up with TRBD2. Germline V lookup: CDR1 SGHRS, CDR2 YFSETQ. The junction had 5 bases not matched to a gene; V was cut back by 4 bases and J by 5 bases. This CDR3 comprises 14 residues.

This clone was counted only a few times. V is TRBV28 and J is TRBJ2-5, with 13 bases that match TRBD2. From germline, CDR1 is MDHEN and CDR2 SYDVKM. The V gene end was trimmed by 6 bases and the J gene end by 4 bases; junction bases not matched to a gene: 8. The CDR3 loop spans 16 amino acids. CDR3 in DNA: TGTGCCAGCAGCCCCGGGACTAGCGGGGCCGGAGAGACCCAGTACTTC. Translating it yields CASSPGTSGAGETQYF.

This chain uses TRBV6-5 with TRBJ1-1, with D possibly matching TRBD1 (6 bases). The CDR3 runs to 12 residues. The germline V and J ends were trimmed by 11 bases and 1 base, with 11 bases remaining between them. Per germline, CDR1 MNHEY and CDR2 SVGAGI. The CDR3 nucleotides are TGTGCCTCGACGGACAGGAACACTGAAGCTTTCTTT. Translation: CASTDRNTEAFF.

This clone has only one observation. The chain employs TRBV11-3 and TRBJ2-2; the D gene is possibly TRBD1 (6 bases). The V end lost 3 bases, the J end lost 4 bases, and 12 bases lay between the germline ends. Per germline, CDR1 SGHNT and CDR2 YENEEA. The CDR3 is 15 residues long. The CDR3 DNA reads TGTGCCAGCAGCTTCCAACAGGGTGGCACCGGGGAGCTGTTTTTT. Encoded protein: CASSFQQGGTGELFF.

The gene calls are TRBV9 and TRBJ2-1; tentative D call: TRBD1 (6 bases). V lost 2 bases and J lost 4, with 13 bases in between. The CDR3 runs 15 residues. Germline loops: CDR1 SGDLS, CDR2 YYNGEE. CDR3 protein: CASSVDRDTYNEQFF. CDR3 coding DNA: TGTGCCAGCAGCGTCGACCGGGACACTTACAATGAGCAGTTCTTC.

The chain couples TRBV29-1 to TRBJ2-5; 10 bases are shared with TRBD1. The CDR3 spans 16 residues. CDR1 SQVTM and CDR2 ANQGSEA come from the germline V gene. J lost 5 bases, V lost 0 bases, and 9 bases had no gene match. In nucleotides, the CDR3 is TGCAGCGTTGAAGATACAGGGACAGGGGAGCGGGAGACCCAGTACTTC. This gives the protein CSVEDTGTGERETQYF.

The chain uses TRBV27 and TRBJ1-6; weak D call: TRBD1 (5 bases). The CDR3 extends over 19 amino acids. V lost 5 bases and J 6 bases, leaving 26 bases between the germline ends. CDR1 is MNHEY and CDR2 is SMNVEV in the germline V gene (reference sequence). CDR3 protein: CASSQKAGREIGVNSPLHF. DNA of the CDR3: TGTGCCAGCAGTCAGAAAGCCGGACGGGAGATAGGGGTTAATTCACCCCTCCACTTT.

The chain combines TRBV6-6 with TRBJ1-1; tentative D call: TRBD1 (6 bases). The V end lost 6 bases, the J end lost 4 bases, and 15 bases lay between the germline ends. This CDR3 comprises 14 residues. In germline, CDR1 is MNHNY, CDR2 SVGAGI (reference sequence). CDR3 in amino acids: CASSTMGGPTEAFF. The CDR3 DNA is TGTGCCAGCAGCACGATGGGGGGGCCCACTGAAGCTTTCTTT.

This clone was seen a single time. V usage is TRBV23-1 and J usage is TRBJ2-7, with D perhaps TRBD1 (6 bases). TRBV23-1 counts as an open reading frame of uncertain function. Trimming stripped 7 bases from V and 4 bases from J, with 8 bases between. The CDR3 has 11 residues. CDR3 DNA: TGCGCCAGCAACAGGGAATACGAGCAGTACTTC. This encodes CASNREYEQYF.

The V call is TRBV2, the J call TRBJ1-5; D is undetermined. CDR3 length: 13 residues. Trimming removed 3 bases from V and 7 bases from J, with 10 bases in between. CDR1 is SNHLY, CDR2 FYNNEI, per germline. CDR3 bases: TGTGCCAGCAGTGATTGGGGAGACCAGCCCCAGCATTTT. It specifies CASSDWGDQPQHF.

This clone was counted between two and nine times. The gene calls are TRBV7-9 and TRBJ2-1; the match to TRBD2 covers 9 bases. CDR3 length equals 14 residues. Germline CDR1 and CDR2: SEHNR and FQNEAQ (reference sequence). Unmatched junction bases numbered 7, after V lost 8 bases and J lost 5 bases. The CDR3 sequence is CASEGLAGNNEQFF. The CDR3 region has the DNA TGTGCCAGCGAGGGGCTAGCGGGGAACAATGAGCAGTTCTTC.